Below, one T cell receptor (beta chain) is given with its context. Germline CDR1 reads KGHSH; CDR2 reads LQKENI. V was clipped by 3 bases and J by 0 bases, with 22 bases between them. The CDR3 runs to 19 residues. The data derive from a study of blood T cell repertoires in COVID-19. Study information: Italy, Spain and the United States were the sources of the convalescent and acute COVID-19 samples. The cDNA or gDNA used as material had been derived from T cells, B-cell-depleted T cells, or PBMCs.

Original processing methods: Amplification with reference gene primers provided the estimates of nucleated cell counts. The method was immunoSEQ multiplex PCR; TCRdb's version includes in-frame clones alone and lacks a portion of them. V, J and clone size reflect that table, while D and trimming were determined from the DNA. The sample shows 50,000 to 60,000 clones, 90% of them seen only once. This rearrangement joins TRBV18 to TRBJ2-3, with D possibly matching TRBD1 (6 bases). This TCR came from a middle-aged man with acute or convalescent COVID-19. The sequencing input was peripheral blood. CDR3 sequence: CASSPSRFRDITSTDTQYF. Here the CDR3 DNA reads TGTGCCAGCTCACCGAGTCGATTTAGGGACATTACAAGCACAGATACGCAGTATTTT.